One and the same sample provided the 29 T cell receptor beta chains below, sequenced in a study of technical replicates of blood from a few donors. Only in-frame clones appear in the TCRdb table, and some are missing; sequencing was by immunoSEQ multiplex PCR. This sample carries 35,000 to 50,000 clones, almost 97% of them seen once, and the ten largest clones take approximately 0.37%. Sequenced: T cells isolated from PBMCs. The receptor set was obtained from a human donor in good health.

The V gene is TRBV7-3, the J gene TRBJ2-6; D is perhaps TRBD2 (6 bases). The CDR3 covers 17 residues. The V end was cut by 2 bases, the J end by 0 bases, with 11 bases between. Per germline, CDR1 SGHTA and CDR2 FQGTGA. This chain's CDR3 is CASSLAGTSSGANVLTF. The CDR3 region has the DNA TGTGCCAGCAGCTTAGCGGGGACCTCCTCTGGGGCCAACGTCCTGACTTTC.

The chain joins TRBV10-3 to TRBJ2-2, with a weak D call TRBD2 (5 bases). The CDR3 is 14 amino acids. Germline V gene data show CDR1 as ENHRY and CDR2 as SYGVKD. The V end was cut by 3 bases, the J end by 6 bases, with 11 bases between. CDR3 bases: TGTGCCATCAGTGACCTTATCGGGGCCGGGGAGCTGTTTTTT. It yields the protein CAISDLIGAGELFF.

The chain combines TRBV6-6 with TRBJ1-5, with TRBD1 identical over 11 bases. V was clipped by 6 bases and J by 5 bases; unmatched bases: 6. This CDR3 has 15 amino acids. CDR1 and CDR2 (germline): MNHNY, SVGAGI (reference sequence). CDR3 loop: CASRAGQGGHQPQHF. In DNA form, the CDR3 reads TGTGCCAGCAGGGCGGGACAGGGGGGTCATCAGCCCCAGCATTTT.

The chain recombines TRBV11-2 with TRBJ1-1; D call uncertain. The CDR3 extends over 13 amino acids. CDR1 and CDR2 (germline): SGHAT, FQNNGV. V lost 4 bases, J lost 6 bases, and 12 bases lay in between. CDR3 loop: CASSSGVRPEAFF. CDR3 nucleotides: TGTGCCAGCAGCTCTGGTGTGAGGCCTGAAGCTTTCTTT.

The V gene is TRBV4-2, the J gene TRBJ1-2; unclear D gene. Germline V gives CDR1 LGHNA, CDR2 YNFKEQ. This CDR3 has 14 residues. The ends were cut back, 0 bases at V and 2 bases at J, with 7 bases in the middle. The CDR3: CASSQDRGNYGYTF. The CDR3 DNA sequence: TGTGCCAGCAGCCAAGATCGAGGGAACTATGGCTACACCTTC.

J is TRBJ1-5 and V is TRBV6-5; D perhaps matches TRBD1 (5 bases). This CDR3 has 15 residues. Trimming left V 6 bases short and J 0 bases short, with 12 bases between. Germline V CDR1 and CDR2: MNHEY, SVGAGI. CDR3 loop: CASRATGYSNQPQHF. In DNA, the CDR3 is TGTGCCAGCAGGGCCACAGGATATAGCAATCAGCCCCAGCATTTT.

This clone was detected a few times. The chain employs TRBV7-9 and TRBJ1-4; D is possibly TRBD1 (6 bases). Germline values: CDR1 SEHNR, CDR2 FQNEAQ (reference sequence). Deletions cut 5 bases from V and 10 bases from J, with 14 bases between. The CDR3 has 13 residues. CDR3 sequence (DNA): TGTGCCAGCAGCCCAGGACAGAAGGGAAAACTGTTTTTT. Translation gives CASSPGQKGKLFF.

The chain couples TRBV19 to TRBJ2-3; the match to TRBD1 covers 7 bases. In germline, CDR1 is LNHDA, CDR2 SQIVND (reference sequence). The junction had 13 bases not matched to a gene; V was cut back by 5 bases and J by 2 bases. This CDR3 spans 17 amino acids. In DNA, the CDR3 is TGTGCCAGTAGTCCTCCCTGGACAGGAGCCTTCACAGATACGCAGTATTTT. It encodes CASSPPWTGAFTDTQYF. The full variable domain, rest sourced from reference TRBV19 and TRBJ2-3, is DGGITQSPKYLFRKEGQNVTLSCEQNLNHDAMYWYRQDPGQGLRLIYYSQIVNDFQKGDIAEGYSVSREKKESFPLTVTSAQKNPTAFYLCASSPPWTGAFTDTQYFGPGTRLTVL.

The rearrangement links TRBV9 to TRBJ1-2, with D tentatively TRBD1 (6 bases). Germline V gene data show CDR1 as SGDLS and CDR2 as YYNGEE. This CDR3 is built from 14 residues. Trimming removed 4 bases from V and 4 bases from J, with 14 bases in between. Here the CDR3 reads CASSSGTLGYGYTF. The CDR3 bases are TGTGCCAGCAGCTCCGGGACATTAGGCTATGGCTACACCTTC.

This chain links TRBV7-2 with TRBJ2-7; possibly TRBD2 for D (6 bases). CDR1 is SGHTA and CDR2 is FQGNSA in the germline V gene. This CDR3 region has 12 residues. The ends were cut back, 2 bases at V and 4 bases at J, with 6 bases in the middle. The DNA of the CDR3 is TGTGCCAGCAGCTTACTAGCGTACGAGCAGTACTTC. Translated, it gives CASSLLAYEQYF.

The chain couples TRBV5-6 to TRBJ1-2; TRBD1 matches 9 bases. With V trimmed by 2 bases and J by 0 bases, 2 bases remained unmatched. The CDR3 loop spans 15 amino acids. The germline V gene encodes CDR1 SGHDT and CDR2 YYEEEE. The CDR3: CASSLRDRANYGYTF. The CDR3 DNA sequence: TGTGCCAGCAGCTTAAGGGACAGGGCTAACTATGGCTACACCTTC.

The genes are TRBV9 and TRBJ2-5; D uncertain. Between the trimmed V and J ends, which lost 0 bases and 5 bases, there was a span of 11 bases. Germline V gene sequence: CDR1 SGDLS, CDR2 YYNGEE. The CDR3 length is 14 residues. The CDR3 DNA reads TGTGCCAGCAGCGTAGAATATAGTCACGAGACCCAGTACTTC. It yields the protein CASSVEYSHETQYF.

The chain links TRBV27 to TRBJ1-5; D gene unclear. V lost 6 bases, J lost 0 bases, and 12 bases lay in between. CDR1 MNHEY and CDR2 SMNVEV come from the germline V gene (reference sequence). The CDR3 covers 15 residues. CDR3 loop: CASRGEENSNQPQHF. The CDR3 nucleotides read TGTGCCAGCAGAGGAGAAGAAAATAGCAATCAGCCCCAGCATTTT.

The V call is TRBV29-1, the J call TRBJ2-7; no reliable D call. The CDR3 has 11 residues. Germline-derived CDR1 and CDR2 are SQVTM and ANQGSEA. CDR3 sequence: CNCMRSYEQYF. The CDR3 coding sequence is TGCAATTGTATGCGGTCCTACGAGCAGTACTTC.

On this clone: At one end the junction does not follow the germline gene, possibly because of a read error. The rearrangement links TRBV29-1 to TRBJ2-3, with TRBD2 matching 13 bases. Germline V lookup: CDR1 SQVTM, CDR2 ANQGSEA. The CDR3 spans 19 residues. Here the CDR3 reads CSVEGTGATSGRSPDTQYF. The DNA for the CDR3 is TGCAGCGTCGAAGGGACAGGGGCGACTAGCGGGAGGTCTCCAGATACGCAGTATTTT.

V gene TRBV12-5 combines with J gene TRBJ2-1; TRBD2 is a possible D gene (6 bases). The CDR3 extends over 14 amino acids. Trimming left V 6 bases short and J 0 bases short, with 9 bases between. Per the germline V gene, CDR1 is LGHNT and CDR2 is FRNRAP. The CDR3 loop reads CASGRGLSYNEQFF. DNA of the CDR3: TGTGCTAGTGGAAGGGGACTCTCCTACAATGAGCAGTTCTTC.

The V call is TRBV6-6, the J call TRBJ1-1, with 10 nucleotides matching TRBD1. Germline values: CDR1 MNHNY, CDR2 SVGAGI (reference sequence). This CDR3 is built from 14 residues. Trimming removed 5 bases from V and 7 bases from J; junction bases left unmatched: 7. CDR3 residues: CASSDRTGGSEAFF. In DNA form, the CDR3 reads TGTGCCAGCAGTGACAGGACAGGGGGTAGTGAAGCTTTCTTT.

This rearrangement joins TRBV6-1 to TRBJ1-1, with D uncertain. The CDR3 covers 16 residues. V gave up 0 bases and J gave up 0 bases, with 11 bases separating them. Germline V lookup: CDR1 MNHNS, CDR2 SASEGT. The CDR3 bases are TGTGCCAGCAGTGAAGCCGTCCGGGTGCTGAACACTGAAGCTTTCTTT. Protein product: CASSEAVRVLNTEAFF.

The chain recombines TRBV5-4 with TRBJ1-2; D possibly corresponds to TRBD1 (6 bases). The V end was cut by 4 bases, the J end by 2 bases, with 15 bases between. This CDR3 has 15 amino acids. Germline assignment: CDR1 SGHNT and CDR2 YYREEE (reference sequence). DNA of the CDR3: TGTGCCAGCAGCCCCGACCCAGGGGCCAACTATGGCTACACCTTC. It is translated as CASSPDPGANYGYTF.

The chain carries TRBV9 and TRBJ2-7, with TRBD2 identical over 7 bases. The length of the CDR3 is 14 residues. Germline lookup yields CDR1 SGDLS and CDR2 YYNGEE. V shed 0 bases, J shed 7 bases, and the junction held 7 bases outside the gene matches. Here the CDR3 reads CASSVAGGRGEQYF. The DNA for the CDR3 is TGTGCCAGCAGCGTAGCGGGCGGGAGAGGTGAGCAGTACTTC.

This rearrangement joins TRBV11-3 to TRBJ2-2; D is unresolved. The V gene lost 5 bases and the J gene lost 1 base, with 8 bases spanning the gap. The CDR3 has 14 residues. Germline assignment: CDR1 SGHNT and CDR2 YENEEA. In DNA, the CDR3 is TGTGCCAGCAGCCCCCGGGTGAACACCGGGGAGCTGTTTTTT. It specifies CASSPRVNTGELFF.

The V gene is TRBV7-8, the J gene TRBJ1-1; tentative D call: TRBD1 (6 bases). Germline V gene lookup returns CDR1 SGHVS and CDR2 FQNEAQ. The CDR3 loop spans 15 amino acids. Trimming took 1 base from V and 4 from J, leaving 13 bases between them. CDR3 bases: TGTGCCAGCAGCTTAGGCGCAGGGGAGGGCACTGAAGCTTTCTTT. Translated: CASSLGAGEGTEAFF.

The V gene is TRBV5-1, the J gene TRBJ2-4; the match to TRBD2 covers 14 bases. Germline CDR1 and CDR2: SGHRS and YFSETQ. The CDR3 runs 18 residues. With V trimmed by 6 bases and J by 8 bases, 16 bases remained unmatched. CDR3 sequence reads: CASTERGTSGSPPDIQYF. For the CDR3, the DNA is TGCGCCAGCACCGAACGGGGGACTAGCGGGAGCCCCCCGGACATTCAGTACTTC. The full variable domain, with the rest looked up from reference TRBV5-1 and TRBJ2-4, is KAGVTQTPRYLIKTRGQQVTLSCSPISGHRSVSWYQQTPGQGLQFLFEYFSETQRNKGNFPGRFSGRQFSNSRSEMNVSTLELGDSALYLCASTERGTSGSPPDIQYFGAGTRLSVL.

The chain links TRBV11-2 to TRBJ2-7; 11 positions match TRBD2. Germline CDR1 SGHAT, CDR2 FQNNGV. The trim removed 0 bases at V and 4 bases at J, leaving 5 bases unmatched. CDR3 length equals 16 residues. The CDR3 nucleotides are TGTGCCAGCAGCTTAGATAGGCCTAGCGGGAGGTACGAGCAGTACTTC. It translates to CASSLDRPSGRYEQYF.

The chain joins TRBV2 to TRBJ2-4; perhaps TRBD1 as D (5 bases). The CDR3 has 15 residues. Germline CDR1 and CDR2: SNHLY and FYNNEI. V gave up 6 bases and J gave up 9 bases, with 21 bases separating them. CDR3 in amino acids: CASRIRGPERSIQYF. CDR3 nucleotide sequence: TGTGCCAGCAGGATTAGGGGCCCAGAGAGGAGCATTCAGTACTTC.

This chain links TRBV9 with TRBJ2-2, with TRBD1 matching 12 bases. Germline CDR1 reads SGDLS; CDR2 reads YYNGEE. The CDR3 length is 16 residues. J was trimmed by 7 bases and V by 0 bases; bases with no gene match: 4. The CDR3 coding sequence is TGTGCCAGCAGCGTAGAGGGACAGGGGGCTGGCGGGGAGCTGTTTTTT. Translating it yields CASSVEGQGAGGELFF.

J is TRBJ2-7 and V is TRBV10-3; 9 positions match TRBD2. This CDR3 has 14 amino acids. Trimming removed 8 bases from V and 0 bases from J; junction bases left unmatched: 5. Germline values: CDR1 ENHRY, CDR2 SYGVKD. The DNA of the CDR3 is TGTGCCATCTCATCTAGCGGGACCTCCTACGAGCAGTACTTC. As protein: CAISSSGTSYEQYF.

The chain employs TRBV30 and TRBJ1-2; TRBD1 matches at 7 bases. The length of the CDR3 is 12 residues. CDR1 GTSNPN and CDR2 SVGIG come from the germline V gene (reference sequence). Germline trimming cut 4 bases from V and 4 bases from J; bases unmatched to any gene: 3. The CDR3 loop is CAWTRDSYGYTF. The CDR3 DNA follows: TGTGCCTGGACGCGGGACAGCTATGGCTACACCTTC.

This chain joins TRBV6-1 and TRBJ2-1, with TRBD2 matching over 11 bases. V lost 8 bases to trimming and J lost 8 bases; unmatched junction nucleotides: 8. The CDR3 totals 14 residues. Germline CDR1 MNHNS, CDR2 SASEGT. The CDR3 loop is CASFTSGRSHEQFF. The CDR3 region has the DNA TGTGCCAGCTTTACTAGCGGGAGATCCCATGAGCAGTTCTTC.